These 8 T cell receptor beta chains were all obtained from the same sample, sequenced in a study of tumor-infiltrating lymphocytes in primary liver carcinoma. Co-extracting RNA and DNA was done with roughly 18-32 mg of unsorted bulk tissue as input. cDNA specific to TCR beta was made from about 550 ng of total RNA, with a constant-region primer employed for priming. Sequencing libraries for TCR beta derived from three nested multiplex PCR rounds that used slightly modified ARM-PCR. Rounds one and two of PCR, each of 10 cycles, were primed with TRBV1-TRBV30 forward primers and a C-beta reverse primer. TCRdb re-analysed the multiplex PCR reads in MiXCR, keeping a single row per CDR3 protein. The sample lists roughly 190,000 distinct CDR3 sequences, around four fifths occurring once. Source material: tumor tissue from primary liver carcinoma. The receptors were gathered from a man aged 35 to 55 with primary liver carcinoma and hepatitis B virus infection.

Points on this clonotype: The junction departs from the called germline gene at one end, perhaps through a read error. The chain uses TRBV12-3 or TRBV12-4 and TRBJ2-7; D not resolved. CDR3 length equals 14 residues. CDR3 bases: TGTGCCAACAGTTTAGTAGGCAGACCATTTGAGCAGTACTTC. This codes for CANSLVGRPFEQYF.

On this clonotype itself: The junction departs from the called germline gene at one end, perhaps through a read error. The rearrangement joins TRBV4-3 to TRBJ2-2; D is possibly TRBD2 (6 bases). Germline loops: CDR1 LGHNA, CDR2 YSLEER. The CDR3 consists of 16 residues. The CDR3 DNA reads as TGCGCCAGCAACCAAGATGGGGGGAGTTGGGGCGGGGAGCTGTTTTTT. Its protein product is CASNQDGGSWGGELFF.

Comments on this clonotype: The final CDR3 position lacks the conserved phenylalanine or tryptophan, pointing to a likely read error. The chain uses TRBV5-1 and TRBJ2-3; D remains unclear. This CDR3 has 14 amino acids. V was trimmed by 0 bases and J by 5 bases, leaving 10 bases between them. Germline V gene lookup returns CDR1 SGHRS and CDR2 YFSETQ. The CDR3 reads CASSLGQSGDTQYS. In nucleotides, the CDR3 is TGCGCCAGCAGCTTGGGACAATCAGGAGATACGCAGTATTCT.

For this clonotype: This clone may be a read error of a much larger clone one base away. The chain carries TRBV2 and TRBJ1-2, with D possibly matching TRBD1 (5 bases). Germline V gives CDR1 SNHLY, CDR2 FYNNEI. CDR3 length: 14 amino acids. CDR3 amino acids: CASRRSDRSYSYTF. DNA for the CDR3: TGTGCCAGCAGAAGATCCGACAGAAGCTATAGCTACACCTTC.

The rearrangement links TRBV11-2 to TRBJ2-7, with TRBD2 matching 10 bases. The CDR3 spans 16 residues. CDR1 and CDR2 from the germline V gene are SGHAT and FQNNGV. This CDR3 reads CASGLEPSGSWVEQYF. The CDR3 coding sequence is TGTGCTAGCGGCTTAGAACCTAGCGGGAGTTGGGTCGAGCAGTACTTC. Full variable domain (outside the CDR3, taken from reference TRBV11-2 and TRBJ2-7): EAGVAQSPRYKIIEKRQSVAFWCNPISGHATLYWYQQILGQGPKLLIQFQNNGVVDDSQLPKDRFSAERLKGVDSTLKIQPAKLEDSAVYLCASGLEPSGSWVEQYFGPGTRLTVT.

The chain joins TRBV11-2 to TRBJ1-2, with no clear D. Germline V gives CDR1 SGHAT, CDR2 FQNNGV. Trimming took 0 bases from V and 10 from J, leaving 21 bases between them. The CDR3 runs to 16 residues. The CDR3 loop is CASSLDSVAYPRDYTF. CDR3 nucleotides: TGTGCCAGCAGCTTAGATTCGGTAGCCTATCCTCGGGACTACACCTTC. The variable domain in full, completed from reference TRBV11-2 and TRBJ1-2, reads EAGVAQSPRYKIIEKRQSVAFWCNPISGHATLYWYQQILGQGPKLLIQFQNNGVVDDSQLPKDRFSAERLKGVDSTLKIQPAKLEDSAVYLCASSLDSVAYPRDYTFGSGTRLTVV.

V is TRBV5-1 and J is TRBJ2-7; no reliable D call. The CDR3 totals 15 residues. The V and J ends lost 9 bases and 4 bases respectively, with 23 bases between them. Germline CDR1 reads SGHRS; CDR2 reads YFSETQ. The CDR3: CANTQSPSVEYEQYF. CDR3 sequence (DNA): TGCGCCAACACCCAGTCTCCTAGTGTCGAATACGAGCAGTACTTC.

About this clonotype: One junction end disagrees with the germline gene, perhaps due to a read error. The chain combines TRBV11-2 with TRBJ2-1, with a weak D call TRBD1 (5 bases). Germline V gene sequence: CDR1 SGHAT, CDR2 FQNNGV. This CDR3 contains 17 residues. DNA for the CDR3: TGTGCGAGCAGCTTAGATAGGGGCGCGAGGTTCTACAATGAGCAGCTCTTC. Translating gives CASSLDRGARFYNEQLF. The full variable domain, completed using reference TRBV11-2 and TRBJ2-1, is EAGVAQSPRYKIIEKRQSVAFWCNPISGHATLYWYQQILGQGPKLLIQFQNNGVVDDSQLPKDRFSAERLKGVDSTLKIQPAKLEDSAVYLCASSLDRGARFYNEQLFGPGTRLTVL.